This T cell receptor (beta chain) comes out of a study of blood T cell repertoires in COVID-19. Study in general: COVID-19 samples, acute and convalescent, were from the United States, Italy and Spain. PBMCs, B-cell-depleted T cells, or T cells provided the cDNA or gDNA that made up the material.

Germline CDR1 SGDLS, CDR2 YYNGEE. J lost 6 bases, V lost 2 bases, and 7 bases had no gene match. The CDR3 has 15 residues. Original methodology: How many nucleated cells were present was estimated from reference gene primer amplification. Measured with immunoSEQ multiplex PCR; TCRdb has only the in-frame clones, and not every one. The DNA gave D and trimming, while V, J and clone size come from that table. The sample holds 50,000 to 80,000 clones; roughly 76% are singletons and the top ten take 4% to 5.5%. The source material was peripheral blood. The V call is TRBV9, the J call TRBJ2-3, with TRBD2 matching 9 bases. The sequence was collected from a human donor in a cohort sampled during active COVID-19. The CDR3 DNA is TGTGCCAGCAGCGTCGCGGGGGGGCGTCCTGATACGCAGTATTTT. It encodes CASSVAGGRPDTQYF.